Listed here are 9 T cell receptor beta chains from one sample, sequenced in a study of T cells in Graves' hyperthyroidism and ophthalmopathy. Researchers amplified the TCR beta CDR3 regions from RNA transcripts. The HTBI primer set was used in a first-round RT-PCR of the TCR CDR3. MiXCR, applied by TCRdb to the multiplex PCR reads, yields one record per CDR3 protein. The profile shows roughly 360,000 distinct CDR3 sequences, approximately 15% of them singletons. The specimen was blood. The receptor set was obtained from a man aged 30 to 45 with Graves' hyperthyroidism that later progressed to Graves' ophthalmopathy.

This clonotype was detected many times. CDR3 DNA: TGTGCCAGCAGTTTTCTCCAGACGAACACTGAAGCTTTCTTT. Its translation: CASSFLQTNTEAFF. The chain joins TRBV27 to TRBJ1-1; the D is unclear. With 3 bases removed from V and 1 base from J, the gap between germline ends came to 9 bases. The CDR3 covers 14 residues. Germline assignment: CDR1 MNHEY and CDR2 SMNVEV (reference sequence).

This clonotype came up many times. This chain links TRBV3-1 with TRBJ1-2; D remains unclear. CDR1 and CDR2 from the germline V gene are LGHDT and YNNKEL (reference sequence). The ends were cut back, 5 bases at V and 7 bases at J, with 17 bases in the middle. This CDR3 comprises 14 residues. This CDR3 reads CASSSVPLRVGYTF. CDR3 in DNA: TGTGCCAGCAGCTCGGTCCCCCTAAGAGTTGGCTACACCTTC. Full variable domain (missing parts from reference TRBV3-1 and TRBJ1-2): DTAVSQTPKYLVTQMGNDKSIKCEQNLGHDTMYWYKQDSKKFLKIMFSYNNKELIINETVPNRFSPKSPDKAHLNLHINSLELGDSAVYFCASSSVPLRVGYTFGSGTRLTVV.

This clonotype was seen at least ten times. The chain employs TRBV6-2 or TRBV6-3 and TRBJ1-1; no clear D gene. Trimming took off 7 bases at V and 0 bases at J, with 12 bases between the two ends. The CDR3 covers 14 residues. The germline CDR1 and CDR2 sequences are MNHEY and SVGEGT. The CDR3 nucleotides read TGTGCCAGCAAGCCGGGAGGAATGAACACTGAAGCTTTCTTT. Translated, it gives CASKPGGMNTEAFF.

This clonotype was counted ten times or more. The gene calls are TRBV28 and TRBJ2-7, with 13 bases identical to TRBD2. V was clipped by 2 bases and J by 1 base; unmatched bases: 2. Per germline, CDR1 MDHEN and CDR2 SYDVKM. This CDR3 has 16 amino acids. Here the CDR3 reads CASSLATSGGSYEQYF. Written as DNA, the CDR3 is TGTGCCAGCAGTTTAGCGACTAGCGGGGGGTCCTACGAGCAGTACTTC. Full variable domain (missing parts from reference TRBV28 and TRBJ2-7): DVKVTQSSRYLVKRTGEKVFLECVQDMDHENMFWYRQDPGLGLRLIYFSYDVKMKEKGDIPEGYSVSREKKERFSLILESASTNQTSMYLCASSLATSGGSYEQYFGPGTRLTVT.

At least ten counts were recorded for this clonotype. The chain joins TRBV7-9 to TRBJ2-1; 16 bases map to TRBD2. This CDR3 has 18 amino acids. After removal of 3 bases from V and 5 bases from J, the junction contained 7 bases not matched to a gene. Germline CDR1 reads SEHNR; CDR2 reads FQNEAQ (reference sequence). The CDR3 is CASSFGTSGGAMNNEQFF. The CDR3 DNA follows: TGTGCCAGCAGCTTCGGGACTAGCGGGGGGGCCATGAACAATGAGCAGTTCTTC.

This chain links TRBV9 with TRBJ2-1; D unresolved. This CDR3 region has 13 residues. Germline V CDR1 and CDR2: SGDLS, YYNGEE. V was trimmed by 0 bases and J by 3 bases, leaving 4 bases between them. CDR3 nucleotide sequence: TGTGCCAGCAGCGTAGATAACTACAATGAGCAGTTCTTC. This codes for CASSVDNYNEQFF.

This clonotype has a count of ten or more. This rearrangement joins TRBV7-9 to TRBJ2-7, with 7 positions matching TRBD1. This CDR3 has 14 residues. Germline values: CDR1 SEHNR, CDR2 FQNEAQ (reference sequence). Unmatched junction bases numbered 4, after V lost 2 bases and J lost 3 bases. The CDR3 protein is CASSLSTGNYEQYF. For the CDR3, the DNA is TGTGCCAGCAGCTTATCGACAGGGAACTACGAGCAGTACTTC.

The chain recombines TRBV11-3 with TRBJ1-6; tentative D call: TRBD1 (5 bases). V gave up 1 base and J gave up 7 bases, with 8 bases separating them. The CDR3 loop spans 14 amino acids. Germline CDR1 SGHNT, CDR2 YENEEA. This chain's CDR3 is CASSLGQLNSPLHF. For the CDR3, the DNA is TGTGCCAGCAGCTTAGGACAGTTAAATTCACCCCTCCACTTT. The full variable domain, rest sourced from reference TRBV11-3 and TRBJ1-6, is EAGVVQSPRYKIIEKKQPVAFWCNPISGHNTLYWYLQNLGQGPELLIRYENEEAVDDSQLPKDRFSAERLKGVDSTLKIQPAELGDSAVYLCASSLGQLNSPLHFGNGTRLTVT.

In its sample, this clonotype was seen many times. The CDR3 coding sequence is TGTGCCAGCAGGACCATGACAGGGGGCTCTGGCGAGCAGTACTTC. Translating gives CASRTMTGGSGEQYF. The chain joins TRBV2 to TRBJ2-7; 10 positions agree with TRBD1. Germline V gene data show CDR1 as SNHLY and CDR2 as FYNNEI. There are 15 residues in the CDR3. Trimming took 6 bases from V and 6 from J; bases not matched to a gene: 11. The variable domain in full, with the rest retrieved from reference TRBV2 and TRBJ2-7, is EPEVTQTPSHQVTQMGQEVILRCVPISNHLYFYWYRQILGQKVEFLVSFYNNEISEKSEIFDDQFSVERPDGSNFTLKIRSTKLEDSAMYFCASRTMTGGSGEQYFGPGTRLTVT.